The rows below give T cell receptor beta chains drawn from one sample of a study of T-cell reconstitution after alpha-beta-depleted transplantation in children. MiXCR, applied by TCRdb to the PCR reads, yields one record per CDR3 protein. Among about 690,000 distinct CDR3 sequences, 16% were seen once, and the ten largest hold approximately 1%. Specimen: PBMCs from the stem cell graft donor, collected from the stem cell graft. The receptors originated from a human donor who donated a stem cell graft to a child with acute myeloid leukemia. The conserved cysteine and the conserved F or W are not part of the CDR3 here.

j_gene: TRBJ2-6; v_gene: TRBV5-6; CDR3aa: ASSFWIGRGRSGANVLT
j_gene: TRBJ1-2; v_gene: TRBV5-1; CDR3aa: ASSDRGGANYGYT
j_gene: TRBJ2-1; v_gene: TRBV7-2; CDR3aa: ASSLGAGLAGGEQF
j_gene: TRBJ1-1; v_gene: TRBV7-3; CDR3aa: ASRPQGSNTEAF
j_gene: TRBJ2-3; v_gene: TRBV15; CDR3aa: ATSRAGLAVADTQY
j_gene: TRBJ2-1; v_gene: TRBV20-1; CDR3aa: SALWLAGGNEQF
j_gene: TRBJ2-5; v_gene: TRBV18; CDR3aa: ASSRRQGKETQY
j_gene: TRBJ2-5; v_gene: TRBV20-1; CDR3aa: SATYTSPSGKETQY
j_gene: TRBJ2-1; v_gene: TRBV20-1; CDR3aa: SAFPRGGSYNEQF
j_gene: TRBJ2-6; v_gene: TRBV20-1; CDR3aa: SARDEQPASGANVLT
j_gene: TRBJ2-1; v_gene: TRBV6-1; CDR3aa: ASSERGEQF
j_gene: TRBJ1-4; v_gene: TRBV7-2; CDR3aa: ASSLEIQGGFEKLF
j_gene: TRBJ2-5; v_gene: TRBV20-1; CDR3aa: SARDWGTSQETQY
j_gene: TRBJ1-4; v_gene: TRBV20-1; CDR3aa: SAATRTNEKLF
j_gene: TRBJ2-4; v_gene: TRBV12-3/TRBV12-4; CDR3aa: ASSSGTGKNIQY
j_gene: TRBJ1-3; v_gene: TRBV20-1; CDR3aa: SARDSGPKWASGNTIY
j_gene: TRBJ1-3; v_gene: TRBV29-1; CDR3aa: SVRQGGTIY
j_gene: TRBJ2-5; v_gene: TRBV9; CDR3aa: ASSKRQGRETQY
j_gene: TRBJ2-5; v_gene: TRBV20-1; CDR3aa: SAIDRGLQETQY
j_gene: TRBJ1-1; v_gene: TRBV10-3; CDR3aa: AISGEGGWKTEAF
j_gene: TRBJ2-5; v_gene: TRBV13; CDR3aa: ASSLGRGGETQY
j_gene: TRBJ2-5; v_gene: TRBV5-1; CDR3aa: ASSLWRTETQY
j_gene: TRBJ2-1; v_gene: TRBV12-3/TRBV12-4; CDR3aa: ASSEPTGTLARGANNEQF
j_gene: TRBJ2-3; v_gene: TRBV11-2; CDR3aa: ASSPGTSGGYTQY
j_gene: TRBJ2-1; v_gene: TRBV28; CDR3aa: ASSTSGGYNEQF
j_gene: TRBJ1-2; v_gene: TRBV12-3/TRBV12-4; CDR3aa: ASSNHGTGDYT
j_gene: TRBJ1-2; v_gene: TRBV20-1; CDR3aa: SARPGEGYGYT
j_gene: TRBJ2-1; v_gene: TRBV20-1; CDR3aa: SARRTLAGANNEQF
j_gene: TRBJ2-4; v_gene: TRBV6-1; CDR3aa: ASTGGVAKNIQY
j_gene: TRBJ2-1; v_gene: TRBV20-1; CDR3aa: SAPPVGGGLYNEQF
j_gene: TRBJ2-3; v_gene: TRBV5-1; CDR3aa: ASSLALQSVDTQY
j_gene: TRBJ2-3; v_gene: TRBV7-3; CDR3aa: ASSLRGNTDTQY
j_gene: TRBJ1-2; v_gene: TRBV5-6; CDR3aa: ASSLQEYGYT
j_gene: TRBJ2-7; v_gene: TRBV7-9; CDR3aa: ASSLQTGGLTYEQY
j_gene: TRBJ2-7; v_gene: TRBV7-2; CDR3aa: ASRSGRGTYEQY
j_gene: TRBJ2-2; v_gene: TRBV29-1; CDR3aa: SVQGDTGELF
j_gene: TRBJ2-1; v_gene: TRBV7-6; CDR3aa: ASSLAKGGFYSNEQF
j_gene: TRBJ1-2; v_gene: TRBV20-1; CDR3aa: SATIFDPNYGYT
j_gene: TRBJ1-1; v_gene: TRBV6-2/TRBV6-3; CDR3aa: ASGLPLGQHTEAF
j_gene: TRBJ2-1; v_gene: TRBV20-1; CDR3aa: SARPTGLEQF
j_gene: TRBJ2-7; v_gene: TRBV29-1; CDR3aa: SVEPGDAYEQY